This TCR beta chain was recorded in a study of blood T cell repertoires in COVID-19. Original analysis: Amplifying reference gene primers gave estimates of nucleated cell counts. Repertoires were generated with immunoSEQ multiplex PCR, while TCRdb's copy carries only in-frame clones and drops some. The V and J calls and clone size are taken from that table; D and trimming were inferred from the DNA. The table records roughly 26,000 clones, about 94% of them present only once. The V and J ends lost 4 bases and 4 bases respectively, with 15 bases between them. Germline V gene sequence: CDR1 SGHTS, CDR2 YDEGEE. The CDR3 covers 14 residues.

Specimen: peripheral blood. The receptor was derived from a human donor with active COVID-19. The donor label of this sample is uncertain. The chain employs TRBV5-8 and TRBJ2-7; a weak D match, TRBD1 (5 bases). CDR3: CASSPRIRVYEQYF. CDR3 sequence (DNA): TGTGCCAGCAGCCCCCGGATCAGGGTGTACGAGCAGTACTTC.